What follows are 2 T cell receptor beta chains derived from one specimen sequenced in a study of regulatory T cells in long-lasting Graves disease. According to the study, TCR beta libraries were built with iRepertoire HTBI primers and CDR3-region Arm-PCR. MiXCR, applied by TCRdb to the multiplex PCR reads, yields one record per CDR3 protein. The sample shows about 220,000 distinct CDR3 sequences, roughly 19% of them seen only once. Regarding time point: newly diagnosed GD, antithyroid drugs for less than 3 months. The TCR library was made from RNA extracted from PBMCs. Another study also made use of these data, one on T cells in Graves' hyperthyroidism and ophthalmopathy.

The sample in question was peripheral blood mononuclear cells (PBMCs), obtained at new diagnosis, from a patient treated with antithyroid drugs. The source is a woman younger than 45 with Graves disease.

J is TRBJ2-2 and V is TRBV5-1; TRBD1 is a possible D gene (5 bases). The CDR3 spans 13 residues. Germline V CDR1 and CDR2: SGHRS, YFSETQ. V was shortened by 4 bases and J by 11 bases, with 15 bases between the two germline ends. CDR3 sequence reads: CASSEAGSVELFF. The CDR3 nucleotides read TGCGCCAGCAGCGAAGCAGGGTCGGTAGAGCTGTTTTTT.

This chain uses TRBV20-1 with TRBJ2-1, with D perhaps TRBD2 (6 bases). Trimming stripped 0 bases from V and 14 bases from J, with 20 bases between. The germline V gene has CDR1 DFQATT and CDR2 SNEGSKA (reference sequence). The CDR3 consists of 14 residues. CDR3 DNA sequence: TGCAGTGCTAGAGATAAGGAACGGGGGAGCCTCGAGTTCTTC. The encoded protein is CSARDKERGSLEFF.